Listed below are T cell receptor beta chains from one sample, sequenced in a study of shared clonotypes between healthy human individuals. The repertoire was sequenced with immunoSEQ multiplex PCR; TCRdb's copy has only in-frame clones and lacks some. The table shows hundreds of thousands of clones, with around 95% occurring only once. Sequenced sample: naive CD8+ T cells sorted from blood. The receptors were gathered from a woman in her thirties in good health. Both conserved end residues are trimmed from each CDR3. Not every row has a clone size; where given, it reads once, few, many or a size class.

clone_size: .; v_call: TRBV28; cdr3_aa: ASSQGASGTYEQY
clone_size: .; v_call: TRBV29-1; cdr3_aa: SAPKLAGGGEQF
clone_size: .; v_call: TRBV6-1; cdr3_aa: AGAGVGYEQY
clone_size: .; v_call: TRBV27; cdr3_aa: ASKIRLATQSFRDTQY
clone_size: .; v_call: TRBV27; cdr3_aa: ASKSSAYYEQY
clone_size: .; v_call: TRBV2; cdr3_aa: ASREDVAGPSTDTQY
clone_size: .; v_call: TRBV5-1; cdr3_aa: ASSWTGGNQPQH
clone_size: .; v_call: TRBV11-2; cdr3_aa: ASSVAGEETQY
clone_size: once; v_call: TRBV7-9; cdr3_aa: ASSPASRSYEQY
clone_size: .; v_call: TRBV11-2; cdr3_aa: ASSPIPGNEQF
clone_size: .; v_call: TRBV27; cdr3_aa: ASSLDGGGYGYT
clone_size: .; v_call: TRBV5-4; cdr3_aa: ASSLANNLPGSETQY
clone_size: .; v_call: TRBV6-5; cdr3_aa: ASSYSGHEQY
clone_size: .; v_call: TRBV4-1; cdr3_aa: ASSQGHEQF
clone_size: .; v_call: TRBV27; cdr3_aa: ASSSPPFPYEQY
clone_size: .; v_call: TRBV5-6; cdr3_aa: ASSFGSSYEQY
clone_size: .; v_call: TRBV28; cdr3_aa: ASRRTDGTNEKLF
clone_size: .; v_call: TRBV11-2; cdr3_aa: ASSLEVLGVTEAF
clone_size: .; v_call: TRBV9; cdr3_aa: ASSVGGSSDEQY
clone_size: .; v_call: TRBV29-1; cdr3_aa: SAGQRTGGTEAF
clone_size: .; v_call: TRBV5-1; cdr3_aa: ASASIGQNYGYT
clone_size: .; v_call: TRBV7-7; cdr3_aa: ASSLGLAGVNEQF
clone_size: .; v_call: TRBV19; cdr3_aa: ASSTGGGVREQF
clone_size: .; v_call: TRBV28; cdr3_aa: ASSLIGVLPTDTQY